What follows are 15 T cell receptor beta chains derived from one specimen sequenced in a study of blood T cell repertoires in COVID-19. Here immunoSEQ multiplex PCR was the method, and the copy in TCRdb shows in-frame clones only, minus some. The sample holds over 35,000 clones, just under 70% seen once. The sequenced material came from peripheral blood. These receptor sequences come from an elderly man with acute or convalescent COVID-19.

The genes are TRBV30 and TRBJ2-7, with 8 bases fitting TRBD1. Looked up from germline, CDR1 is GTSNPN and CDR2 is SVGIG (reference sequence). The CDR3 contains 14 residues. Trimming at V came to 5 bases and at J to 5 bases, leaving 11 bases not matched to a gene. The CDR3 region has the DNA TGTGCCTGGGCCTCCGGGACAGGCTGGGACGAGCAGTACTTC. It encodes CAWASGTGWDEQYF.

This clone was seen more than once but under ten times. The chain is built from TRBV10-3 and TRBJ1-5, with no clear D. The CDR3 runs to 13 residues. Germline CDR1 reads ENHRY; CDR2 reads SYGVKD. V was shortened by 3 bases and J by 5 bases, with 8 bases between the two germline ends. The CDR3 protein is CAISDWLDQPQHF. The CDR3 coding sequence is TGTGCCATCAGTGACTGGCTTGATCAGCCCCAGCATTTT.

The J gene is TRBJ2-5, the V gene TRBV7-8, with a tentative D call TRBD2 (5 bases). The germline V gene encodes CDR1 SGHVS and CDR2 FQNEAQ. Trimming cost V 2 bases and J 7 bases, with 20 bases left between them. The CDR3 totals 16 residues. CDR3 bases: TGTGCCAGCAGCTTAAGCGGTGGGTCTGGGCGGGCGACCCAGTACTTC. Translating it yields CASSLSGGSGRATQYF. Drawing the rest from reference TRBV7-8 and TRBJ2-5, the complete variable domain is GAGVSQSPRYKVAKRGQDVALRCDPISGHVSLFWYQQALGQGPEFLTYFQNEAQLDKSGLPSDRFFAERPEGSVSTLKIQRTQQEDSAVYLCASSLSGGSGRATQYFGPGTRLLVL.

The V call is TRBV2, the J call TRBJ2-2, with a possible D match to TRBD1 (5 bases). The CDR3 totals 15 residues. CDR1 and CDR2 from the germline V gene are SNHLY and FYNNEI. V shed 8 bases and J shed 0 bases, with 13 bases lying between them. This CDR3 is CASWGGNPNTGELFF. The CDR3 DNA is TGTGCCAGCTGGGGCGGCAACCCGAACACCGGGGAGCTGTTTTTT.

The chain joins TRBV12-3 or TRBV12-4 to TRBJ2-7, with D perhaps matching TRBD1 (5 bases). V lost 5 bases and J 9 bases, leaving 17 bases between the germline ends. The CDR3 runs to 13 residues. The DNA for the CDR3 is TGTGCCAGCAGTCCCGGACAAAACCGTAGGCAGTACTTC. This gives the protein CASSPGQNRRQYF.

The chain carries TRBV6-1 and TRBJ2-2; 10 bases are shared with TRBD2. The CDR3 has 17 residues. V shed 0 bases and J 3 bases; nucleotides not matched to a gene: 4. Germline V gene lookup returns CDR1 MNHNS and CDR2 SASEGT. The CDR3 sequence: CASSEALSGGDTGELFF. In DNA, the CDR3 is TGTGCCAGCAGTGAAGCGCTGAGCGGGGGGGACACCGGGGAGCTGTTTTTT.

The J gene is TRBJ1-3, the V gene TRBV6-5; D unclear. This CDR3 has 14 residues. The V gene's germline CDR1 is MNHEY and CDR2 SVGAGI. Trimming removed 5 bases at V and 4 bases at J, with 12 bases between. CDR3 DNA sequence: TGTGCCAGCAGTCCCCGATTTACAGGAAACACCATATATTTT. It specifies CASSPRFTGNTIYF.

The chain employs TRBV5-4 and TRBJ2-5, with D tentatively TRBD2 (6 bases). The CDR3 has 14 amino acids. Trimming shortened V by 4 bases and J by 2 bases, and 12 bases separated the two germline ends. CDR1 is SGHNT, CDR2 YYREEE, per germline (reference sequence). The CDR3 coding sequence is TGTGCCAGCAGCGGGTCAGGGACTCAAGAGACCCAGTACTTC. This translates into CASSGSGTQETQYF. The full variable domain, completed using reference TRBV5-4 and TRBJ2-5, is ETGVTQSPTHLIKTRGQQVTLRCSSQSGHNTVSWYQQALGQGPQFIFQYYREEENGRGNFPPRFSGLQFPNYSSELNVNALELDDSALYLCASSGSGTQETQYFGPGTRLLVL.

This clone was found once. This chain uses TRBV9 with TRBJ2-3; 11 nucleotides agree with TRBD2. The trim removed 3 bases at V and 6 bases at J, leaving 3 bases unmatched. This CDR3 spans 14 amino acids. The V gene's germline CDR1 is SGDLS and CDR2 YYNGEE. CDR3 sequence reads: CASSATSGEDTQYF. The CDR3 DNA sequence: TGTGCCAGCAGCGCGACTAGCGGGGAGGATACGCAGTATTTT.

The V and J genes are TRBV4-1 and TRBJ1-4; TRBD1 matches at 7 bases. In germline, CDR1 is MGHRA, CDR2 YSYEKL. The CDR3 is 14 residues long. V gave up 0 bases and J gave up 5 bases; unmatched junction bases: 0. The CDR3 bases are TGCGCCAGCAGCCAAGACAGGGGGAATGAAAAACTGTTTTTT. Protein: CASSQDRGNEKLFF.

The chain recombines TRBV19 with TRBJ1-5, with 7 bases identical to TRBD1. CDR1 is LNHDA, CDR2 SQIVND, per germline (reference sequence). V lost 7 bases to trimming and J lost 6 bases; unmatched junction nucleotides: 12. This CDR3 region has 15 residues. CDR3 nucleotides: TGTGCCAGTACCACGACAGGGCTTAAAGGTCAGCCCCAGCATTTT. This translates into CASTTTGLKGQPQHF.

V usage is TRBV7-2 and J usage is TRBJ2-7, with D possibly matching TRBD2 (6 bases). The V end lost 0 bases, the J end lost 2 bases, and 17 bases lay between the germline ends. Germline lookup yields CDR1 SGHTA and CDR2 FQGNSA. This CDR3 region has 17 residues. CDR3 nucleotides: TGTGCCAGCAGCTTAGCCCGCGGGACCTATACCCCCTACGAGCAGTACTTC. This gives the protein CASSLARGTYTPYEQYF.

This rearrangement joins TRBV19 to TRBJ1-5; 8 bases agree with TRBD1. The V and J ends lost 5 bases and 2 bases, in that order; junction bases with no gene match: 14. The CDR3 extends over 18 amino acids. CDR1 is LNHDA and CDR2 is SQIVND in the germline V gene (reference sequence). In DNA form, the CDR3 reads TGTGCCAGTAGTCCGTGGCGGCAGGGGGCAGGTGGCAATCAGCCCCAGCATTTT. It yields the protein CASSPWRQGAGGNQPQHF.

This clone was seen a handful of times. The V gene is TRBV20-1, the J gene TRBJ1-1; 7 nucleotides line up with TRBD1. Germline V gives CDR1 DFQATT, CDR2 SNEGSKA (reference sequence). V shed 3 bases and J 3 bases; nucleotides not matched to a gene: 10. CDR3 size: 15 residues. The chain's CDR3 is CSASPGRGQDTEAFF. The CDR3 bases are TGCAGTGCTAGTCCGGGAAGGGGGCAGGACACTGAAGCTTTCTTT.

The table lists this clone with a few counts. The chain carries TRBV6-5 and TRBJ1-1; a possible D gene is TRBD1 (6 bases). This CDR3 spans 14 amino acids. V dropped 0 bases and J dropped 3 bases, with 8 bases sitting between them. Germline-derived CDR1 and CDR2 are MNHEY and SVGAGI. In nucleotides, the CDR3 is TGTGCCAGCAGTTACTCGGCAGGGGACACTGAAGCTTTCTTT. Translating gives CASSYSAGDTEAFF.